The 13 T cell receptor beta chains listed next were all sequenced from one sample in a study of shared clonotypes between healthy human individuals. Sequencing used immunoSEQ multiplex PCR; TCRdb keeps in-frame clones, though not all of them. The sample contains millions of clones, roughly nine tenths of which appear only once. The sequenced material came from naive CD4+ T cells sorted from blood. Subset specified: CD45RA+ positively selected. The receptor set was obtained from a young man in good health.

This chain joins TRBV7-9 and TRBJ1-6; 9 nucleotides match TRBD1. The CDR3 length is 19 residues. Germline loops: CDR1 SEHNR, CDR2 FQNEAQ (reference sequence). V trimming: 1 base; J trimming: 0 bases; junction bases outside the gene matches: 7. CDR3 nucleotide sequence: TGTGCCAGCAGCTTAGGGGGACAGGGATGGAGCTCCTATAATTCACCCCTCCACTTT. Protein sequence: CASSLGGQGWSSYNSPLHF.

This clone has only one observation. The chain combines TRBV7-9 with TRBJ2-3; D unresolved. There are 13 residues in the CDR3. Germline lookup yields CDR1 SEHNR and CDR2 FQNEAQ (reference sequence). The V end lost 1 base, the J end lost 2 bases, and 4 bases lay between the germline ends. CDR3: CASSLDTTDTQYF. The CDR3, as DNA: TGTGCCAGCAGCTTAGATACCACAGATACGCAGTATTTT.

This clone was observed once. This chain connects TRBV6-5 to TRBJ1-6; TRBD1 matches at 9 bases. V shed 4 bases and J 10 bases; nucleotides not matched to a gene: 5. The germline CDR1 and CDR2 sequences are MNHEY and SVGAGI. The CDR3 length is 14 residues. Here the CDR3 reads CASSSGTGKSPLHF. The CDR3 nucleotides are TGTGCCAGCAGTTCCGGGACAGGGAAATCACCCCTCCACTTT.

Comment on this clone: Within the sample, other DNA sequences also encode this same CDR3. The V and J genes are TRBV2 and TRBJ1-4; the D is unclear. CDR3 length equals 10 residues. The ends were cut back, 8 bases at V and 8 bases at J, with 6 bases in the middle. Germline CDR1 reads SNHLY; CDR2 reads FYNNEI. The CDR3 DNA reads as TGTGCCAGCGGGCGGGAAAAACTGTTTTTT. Its protein product is CASGREKLFF.

V gene TRBV28 combines with J gene TRBJ1-1; D is unclear. This CDR3 contains 12 residues. Trimming pared 10 bases from V and 8 bases from J, leaving 17 bases between. Germline lookup yields CDR1 MDHEN and CDR2 SYDVKM. The CDR3 reads CATLTVPLEAFF. In DNA form, the CDR3 reads TGTGCCACCTTAACGGTGCCCCTAGAAGCTTTCTTT.

The V call is TRBV15, the J call TRBJ2-7; D is undetermined. The germline V gene encodes CDR1 LNHNV and CDR2 YYDKDF (reference sequence). V dropped 4 bases and J dropped 7 bases, with 17 bases sitting between them. This CDR3 is built from 14 residues. For the CDR3, the DNA is TGTGCCACCAGCACCGCACAGACTTACGGTGAGCAGTACTTC. Amino acid sequence: CATSTAQTYGEQYF.

This clone showed up just once. V is TRBV30 and J is TRBJ2-5, with D possibly matching TRBD2 (5 bases). This CDR3 is built from 12 residues. Looked up from germline, CDR1 is GTSNPN and CDR2 is SVGIG (reference sequence). V dropped 4 bases and J dropped 3 bases, with 9 bases sitting between them. The CDR3 here is CAWTYGKETQYF. CDR3 sequence (DNA): TGTGCCTGGACTTACGGGAAAGAGACCCAGTACTTC.

The CDR3 loop reads CASTSGGIPYEQYF. DNA for the CDR3: TGTGCCAGCACATCAGGAGGGATACCCTACGAGCAGTACTTC. The chain uses TRBV28 and TRBJ2-7, with D tentatively TRBD2 (6 bases). V lost 7 bases, J lost 2 bases, and 15 bases lay in between. CDR1 is MDHEN and CDR2 is SYDVKM in the germline V gene. The CDR3 is 14 residues long.

This chain uses TRBV6-1 with TRBJ2-5; D gene ambiguous. The germline V gene encodes CDR1 MNHNS and CDR2 SASEGT. Trimming shortened V by 0 bases and J by 4 bases, and 15 bases separated the two germline ends. The CDR3 extends over 16 amino acids. The CDR3 reads CASSEANHGVPETQYF. The DNA for the CDR3 is TGTGCCAGCAGTGAAGCGAACCATGGGGTTCCAGAGACCCAGTACTTC.

The chain links TRBV4-1 to TRBJ2-5; tentatively, D is TRBD2 (6 bases). The CDR3 runs to 16 residues. Between the trimmed V and J ends, which lost 0 bases and 2 bases, there was a span of 13 bases. Per germline, CDR1 MGHRA and CDR2 YSYEKL. In nucleotides, the CDR3 is TGCGCCAGCAGCCAAGAAGGATGGGCGGGGCAAGAGACCCAGTACTTC. Protein: CASSQEGWAGQETQYF.

The V and J genes are TRBV6-6 and TRBJ1-5, with no clear D. The germline V gene encodes CDR1 MNHNY and CDR2 SVGAGI (reference sequence). The V end lost 5 bases, the J end lost 7 bases, and 12 bases lay between the germline ends. The CDR3 has 13 amino acids. The CDR3 sequence is CASSPNYVQPQHF. The CDR3 DNA reads as TGTGCCAGCAGTCCCAATTACGTCCAGCCCCAGCATTTT.

This rearrangement joins TRBV29-1 to TRBJ2-4, with D perhaps matching TRBD1 (6 bases). Between the trimmed V and J ends, which lost 7 bases and 7 bases, there was a span of 17 bases. CDR1 and CDR2 (germline): SQVTM, ANQGSEA. The CDR3 is 13 residues long. CDR3 bases: TGCAGCGCTATATCAGGGGTAGGGAACATTCAGTACTTC. Amino acids: CSAISGVGNIQYF. Variable domain in full (rest from reference TRBV29-1 and TRBJ2-4): SAVISQKPSRDICQRGTSLTIQCQVDSQVTMMFWYRQQPGQSLTLIATANQGSEATYESGFVIDKFPISRPNLTFSTLTVSNMSPEDSSIYLCSAISGVGNIQYFGAGTRLSVL.

This chain uses TRBV30 with TRBJ2-1; 12 bases line up with TRBD2. The CDR3 has 15 residues. J gave up 10 bases and V 2 bases, and 9 bases lay outside the gene matches. Germline CDR1 and CDR2: GTSNPN and SVGIG (reference sequence). The CDR3 spells CAWSNGLAGNGEQFF. The CDR3 DNA reads as TGTGCCTGGAGTAACGGACTAGCGGGAAATGGGGAGCAGTTCTTC.